This TCR beta chain was retrieved from a study of CD8+ T cells in alopecia areata. Study in general: The study gave tofacitinib for 6 to 18 months, then 6 months off drug.

Sequencing templates came from extracted RNA that was reverse transcribed into cDNA. Clones were sequenced by immunoSEQ multiplex PCR, and TCRdb holds only the in-frame ones, with some missing. The data show 200,000 to 250,000 clones, 67% seen once. Germline V gene lookup returns CDR1 MGHDK and CDR2 SYGVNS. The CDR3 has 13 residues. The V and J ends lost 3 bases and 3 bases respectively, with 8 bases between them. Peripheral blood and lesional scalp punch biopsies came from alopecia areata patients. The sequences come from CD4+ T cells sorted from blood, collected at week 0. J is TRBJ1-1 and V is TRBV25-1, with no clear D. The receptor was isolated from a human donor with alopecia areata. CDR3 loop: CASSDVRDTEAFF. For the CDR3, the DNA is TGTGCCAGCAGTGATGTGAGAGACACTGAAGCTTTCTTT.